These T cell receptor beta chains were read from a single sample in a study of T cells expressing NK-cell markers. Using the 5' RACE reads, TCRdb records one entry per CDR3 protein without DNA. Across 150,000 or so distinct CDR3 sequences, the top ten clones capture roughly a third of the sample. The sequenced sample consisted of blood T cells: a sorted CD56 or NKG2C T cell subset, CD4+ or CD8+ T cells, or bulk PBMC T cells (not recorded which). All receptors come from a woman aged 45-60 years in good health. The CDR3 runs from the conserved cysteine through the conserved F or W. Each record gives: V gene, J gene, CDR3 protein.

v_gene: TRBV3-1; j_gene: TRBJ2-7; CDR3aa: CASSQPNGGVSGEQYF
v_gene: TRBV2; j_gene: TRBJ1-2; CDR3aa: CASSPGREGAWYGYTF
v_gene: TRBV29-1; j_gene: TRBJ2-4; CDR3aa: CSVEDPGLRIQYF
v_gene: TRBV20-1; j_gene: TRBJ2-1; CDR3aa: CSARDRGSGPQQFF
v_gene: TRBV25-1; j_gene: TRBJ2-5; CDR3aa: CASNRGMETQYF
v_gene: TRBV20-1; j_gene: TRBJ1-2; CDR3aa: CSARDFSYPGANYGYTF
v_gene: TRBV3-1; j_gene: TRBJ2-3; CDR3aa: CASSQEHGDLFPGQYF
v_gene: TRBV5-1; j_gene: TRBJ2-1; CDR3aa: CASSLDRTHSYNEQFF
v_gene: TRBV4-1; j_gene: TRBJ2-7; CDR3aa: CASSPDRGTYEQYF
v_gene: TRBV29-1; j_gene: TRBJ2-1; CDR3aa: CSVERLDNEQFF
v_gene: TRBV7-9; j_gene: TRBJ2-5; CDR3aa: CASSSAGGLETQYF
v_gene: TRBV10-2; j_gene: TRBJ2-1; CDR3aa: CASRSGTGTYNEQFF
v_gene: TRBV5-1; j_gene: TRBJ2-3; CDR3aa: CASSDGLAGYSTDTQYF
v_gene: TRBV11-2; j_gene: TRBJ2-5; CDR3aa: CASSLGPGETQYF
v_gene: TRBV27; j_gene: TRBJ1-1; CDR3aa: CASSYRVGNTEAFF
v_gene: TRBV6-1; j_gene: TRBJ1-1; CDR3aa: CASRTGTIEAFF
v_gene: TRBV12-3/TRBV12-4; j_gene: TRBJ2-3; CDR3aa: CASSFLAGGSDTQYF
v_gene: TRBV12-3/TRBV12-4; j_gene: TRBJ2-7; CDR3aa: CASGSAARPYEQYF
v_gene: TRBV5-1; j_gene: TRBJ2-1; CDR3aa: CASQDRHEQFF
v_gene: TRBV6-1; j_gene: TRBJ1-1; CDR3aa: CASSVLGTENTEAFF
v_gene: TRBV10-2; j_gene: TRBJ2-7; CDR3aa: CASSQSLYEQYF
v_gene: TRBV7-9; j_gene: TRBJ2-2; CDR3aa: CASSPPSGTGELFF